Below are 29 T cell receptor beta chains sequenced from a single sample in a study of blood T cell repertoires in COVID-19. Measured with immunoSEQ multiplex PCR; TCRdb has only the in-frame clones, and not every one. Among approximately 140,000 clones listed, around 88% were seen once. Sequencing was done on a sample of PBMCs or T cells enriched from blood (not recorded which). These TCRs come from a woman between 45 and 60 years old who had recovered from COVID-19.

J is TRBJ2-3 and V is TRBV7-9; TRBD2 might be the D (5 bases). V lost 0 bases to trimming and J lost 1 base, with 8 bases between them. There are 15 residues in the CDR3. Per the germline V gene, CDR1 is SEHNR and CDR2 is FQNEAQ (reference sequence). The CDR3 loop reads CASSLAGSGTDTQYF. CDR3 coding DNA: TGTGCCAGCAGCTTAGCAGGGAGTGGCACAGATACGCAGTATTTT. The full variable domain, in which reference TRBV7-9 and TRBJ2-3 provide the parts outside the CDR3, is DTGVSQNPRHKITKRGQNVTFRCDPISEHNRLYWYRQTLGQGPEFLTYFQNEAQLEKSRLLSDRFSAERPKGSFSTLEIQRTEQGDSAMYLCASSLAGSGTDTQYFGPGTRLTVL.

The gene calls are TRBV19 and TRBJ2-1; 9 bases map to TRBD2. Trimming removed 5 bases from V and 0 bases from J; junction bases left unmatched: 8. Germline V gene lookup returns CDR1 LNHDA and CDR2 SQIVND (reference sequence). The CDR3 is 17 residues long. The CDR3 DNA reads as TGTGCCAGTAGTTCAAGGGGACTAGCTCTCTCCTACAATGAGCAGTTCTTC. It is translated as CASSSRGLALSYNEQFF.

V gene TRBV7-8 combines with J gene TRBJ1-1; D possibly corresponds to TRBD1 (5 bases). Trimming took off 0 bases at V and 2 bases at J, with 10 bases between the two ends. CDR1 and CDR2 (germline): SGHVS, FQNEAQ. The CDR3 runs to 15 residues. CDR3 DNA: TGTGCCAGCAGCTTAGCTTGGCAGGGTAACACTGAAGCTTTCTTT. Protein sequence: CASSLAWQGNTEAFF.

This chain connects TRBV7-9 to TRBJ1-5; the D is unclear. V was clipped by 2 bases and J by 4 bases, with 12 bases between them. Germline V gene data show CDR1 as SEHNR and CDR2 as FQNEAQ (reference sequence). The CDR3 runs 15 residues. The CDR3 coding sequence is TGTGCCAGCAGCTTATCGGGCGGGGTGAATCAGCCCCAGCATTTT. Its translation: CASSLSGGVNQPQHF.

V usage is TRBV7-2 and J usage is TRBJ2-1, with TRBD2 matching 8 bases. From germline, CDR1 is SGHTA and CDR2 FQGNSA. The CDR3 has 16 amino acids. V dropped 1 base and J dropped 3; count of bases not matched to a gene: 5. For the CDR3, the DNA is TGTGCCAGCAGCTTAGTTGCGGGGGGTCGCTACAATGAGCAGTTCTTC. Protein product: CASSLVAGGRYNEQFF.

V gene TRBV13 combines with J gene TRBJ2-7; 9 nucleotides agree with TRBD1. Per germline, CDR1 PRHDT and CDR2 FYEKMQ (reference sequence). J was trimmed by 0 bases and V by 5 bases; bases with no gene match: 2. The CDR3 spans 14 residues. CDR3 amino acids: CASSQGQGSYEQYF. The DNA for the CDR3 is TGTGCCAGCAGCCAGGGACAGGGCTCCTACGAGCAGTACTTC.

The genes are TRBV19 and TRBJ2-7; a weak D match, TRBD1 (6 bases). CDR1 LNHDA and CDR2 SQIVND come from the germline V gene (reference sequence). The ends were cut back, 5 bases at V and 0 bases at J, with 8 bases in the middle. The CDR3 runs to 13 residues. The CDR3, as DNA: TGTGCCAGTAGTCTACAGGGCTCCTACGAGCAGTACTTC. Translated, it gives CASSLQGSYEQYF.

V and J are TRBV11-3 and TRBJ2-7; D is possibly TRBD1 (6 bases). The CDR3 covers 15 residues. Trimming pared 7 bases from V and 0 bases from J, leaving 16 bases between. Germline V CDR1 and CDR2: SGHNT, YENEEA. The CDR3 nucleotides read TGTGCCAGCAACCCCGGACAGAGCCTCTCCTACGAGCAGTACTTC. It specifies CASNPGQSLSYEQYF.

The chain links TRBV2 to TRBJ1-4, with D possibly being TRBD1 (6 bases). The germline V gene encodes CDR1 SNHLY and CDR2 FYNNEI. V was clipped by 6 bases and J by 0 bases, with 17 bases between them. This CDR3 comprises 17 residues. The CDR3 here is CASSAGTPFTTNEKLFF. For the CDR3, the DNA is TGTGCCAGCAGCGCCGGGACACCGTTCACAACTAATGAAAAACTGTTTTTT.

The chain links TRBV12-3 or TRBV12-4 to TRBJ2-7; D may be TRBD1 (6 bases). The CDR3 is 12 amino acids. The V and J ends lost 6 bases and 6 bases respectively, with 12 bases between them. CDR3 sequence: CASRLQGFEQYF. The DNA for the CDR3 is TGTGCCAGCAGGCTACAGGGATTCGAGCAGTACTTC.

This chain links TRBV10-3 with TRBJ1-6; 9 bases are shared with TRBD1. The CDR3 is 16 residues long. With V trimmed by 8 bases and J by 9 bases, 14 bases remained unmatched. In germline, CDR1 is ENHRY, CDR2 SYGVKD. The DNA of the CDR3 is TGTGCCATCGGGGGGACAGGGCCGTCAGAGTTTTCACCCCTCCACTTT. Its translation is CAIGGTGPSEFSPLHF.

This clone has just one count. This chain uses TRBV5-4 with TRBJ2-7, with 12 bases identical to TRBD2. Trimming took 0 bases from V and 3 from J; bases not matched to a gene: 4. This CDR3 contains 16 residues. CDR1 and CDR2 from the germline V gene are SGHNT and YYREEE (reference sequence). The CDR3 bases are TGTGCCAGCAGCTTGGTCTCTAGCGGGGGGGACTACGAGCAGTACTTC. Protein: CASSLVSSGGDYEQYF.

V and J are TRBV7-3 and TRBJ2-5, with D perhaps TRBD2 (6 bases). Germline-derived CDR1 and CDR2 are SGHTA and FQGTGA. Between the trimmed V and J ends, which lost 6 bases and 1 base, there was a span of 9 bases. CDR3 length: 13 residues. For the CDR3, the DNA is TGTGCCAGCAGTAGCGGCCCCCAAGAGACCCAGTACTTC. This encodes CASSSGPQETQYF.

The chain has TRBV3-1 (or the pseudogene TRBV3-2) and TRBJ2-1; 8 bases align to TRBD2. The germline V gene has CDR1 LGHDT and CDR2 YNNKEL (reference sequence). Unmatched junction bases numbered 12, after V lost 8 bases and J lost 6 bases. The CDR3 covers 15 residues. The CDR3 DNA sequence: TGTGCCAGCGCGAATGGCGGGGGGCCGAGCAATGAGCAGTTCTTC. The encoded protein is CASANGGGPSNEQFF.

The chain couples TRBV7-2 to TRBJ1-2; 9 bases line up with TRBD1. The germline gives CDR1 SGHTA, CDR2 FQGNSA. V dropped 2 bases and J dropped 8; count of bases not matched to a gene: 6. The CDR3 is 14 residues long. The CDR3 loop reads CASSLMGQGQGYTF. DNA of the CDR3: TGTGCCAGCAGCTTAATGGGACAGGGCCAGGGCTACACCTTC.

This clone was seen more than once but under ten times. The chain employs TRBV25-1 and TRBJ1-2; possibly TRBD1 for D (5 bases). Germline V CDR1 and CDR2: MGHDK, SYGVNS. The CDR3 contains 16 residues. The V and J ends lost 2 bases and 6 bases respectively, with 19 bases between them. The CDR3 loop is CASSENGRQGKHGYTF. CDR3 DNA: TGTGCCAGCAGTGAAAACGGGCGCCAGGGAAAACATGGCTACACCTTC.

The rearrangement joins TRBV7-2 to TRBJ2-7, with a weak D call TRBD1 (5 bases). V lost 5 bases and J 7 bases, leaving 9 bases between the germline ends. Germline values: CDR1 SGHTA, CDR2 FQGNSA. This CDR3 is 11 amino acids long. The CDR3, as DNA: TGTGCCAGCAGCGACAGAAGAGAGCAGTACTTC. Protein sequence: CASSDRREQYF. Based on the CDR3 plus reference TRBV7-2 and TRBJ2-7, the full variable domain is GAGVSQSPSNKVTEKGKDVELRCDPISGHTALYWYRQSLGQGLEFLIYFQGNSAPDKSGLPSDRFSAERTGGSVSTLTIQRTQQEDSAVYLCASSDRREQYFGPGTRLTVT.

The chain employs TRBV4-1 and TRBJ2-7; TRBD2 is a possible D gene (5 bases). CDR3 length: 13 residues. With 1 base removed from V and 4 bases from J, the gap between germline ends came to 8 bases. In germline, CDR1 is MGHRA, CDR2 YSYEKL. Here the CDR3 reads CASSQGGFYEQYF. In nucleotides, the CDR3 is TGCGCCAGCAGCCAAGGAGGGTTTTACGAGCAGTACTTC.

The V and J genes are TRBV5-1 and TRBJ2-1; 11 nucleotides line up with TRBD2. From germline, CDR1 is SGHRS and CDR2 YFSETQ. This CDR3 comprises 15 residues. J was trimmed by 8 bases and V by 2 bases; bases with no gene match: 6. Written as DNA, the CDR3 is TGCGCCAGCAGCTTTGGTAGCGGGGGGGCCGATGAGCAGTTCTTC. It is translated as CASSFGSGGADEQFF.

The gene calls are TRBV6-5 and TRBJ2-7; 8 bases fit TRBD1. The CDR3 runs to 16 residues. The V gene's germline CDR1 is MNHEY and CDR2 SVGAGI. Unmatched junction bases numbered 7, after V lost 0 bases and J lost 3 bases. As DNA, the CDR3 is TGTGCCAGCAGTTACTCTGGACAGGGAGGTTTCTACGAGCAGTACTTC. It is translated as CASSYSGQGGFYEQYF.

The sample holds one count of this clone. This chain uses TRBV6-5 with TRBJ1-2; 7 bases align to TRBD1. V lost 5 bases and J lost 5; bases outside the gene matches: 5. Germline CDR1 reads MNHEY; CDR2 reads SVGAGI. The CDR3 extends over 13 amino acids. The CDR3 DNA sequence: TGTGCCAGCAGTCCACAGGGGAAATATGGCTACACCTTC. It codes for CASSPQGKYGYTF.

The rearrangement uses TRBV7-2 and TRBJ2-7, with D maybe TRBD1 (6 bases). CDR1 and CDR2 (germline): SGHTA, FQGNSA. The CDR3 runs to 14 residues. Trimming shortened V by 7 bases and J by 1 base, and 14 bases separated the two germline ends. For the CDR3, the DNA is TGTGCCAGCACCCCCACGACAGGATCCTACGAGCAGTACTTC. Translated, it gives CASTPTTGSYEQYF.

The gene calls are TRBV3-1 (or the pseudogene TRBV3-2) and TRBJ1-6; D unresolved. Germline CDR1 is LGHDT and CDR2 is YNNKEL (reference sequence). Trimming left V 2 bases short and J 7 bases short, with 6 bases between. The length of the CDR3 is 13 residues. CDR3 bases: TGTGCCAGCAGCCAATGGAGGAATTCACCCCTCCACTTT. Amino acid sequence: CASSQWRNSPLHF.

This clone came up once. This sequence joins TRBV27 and TRBJ1-1; possibly TRBD1 for D (5 bases). CDR1 MNHEY and CDR2 SMNVEV come from the germline V gene (reference sequence). V was cut by 2 bases and J by 5 bases, with 12 bases left in between. The CDR3 runs 14 residues. The CDR3 protein is CASSLVGGWTEAFF. The CDR3 DNA reads TGTGCCAGCAGTTTAGTCGGGGGTTGGACTGAAGCTTTCTTT.

This chain uses TRBV27 with TRBJ1-5; D is perhaps TRBD1 (5 bases). Trimming took off 0 bases at V and 2 bases at J, with 8 bases between the two ends. From germline, CDR1 is MNHEY and CDR2 SMNVEV (reference sequence). This CDR3 spans 15 amino acids. The CDR3 region is CASSLSGQRNQPQHF. Here the CDR3 DNA reads TGTGCCAGCAGTTTATCGGGGCAGCGCAATCAGCCCCAGCATTTT.

The chain combines TRBV6-5 with TRBJ2-3; the D is unclear. Germline V gives CDR1 MNHEY, CDR2 SVGAGI. Between the trimmed V and J ends, which lost 2 bases and 6 bases, there was a span of 18 bases. CDR3 size: 16 residues. The CDR3 DNA reads TGTGCCAGCAGTTACCTCCCCCCGCCAATCGGGGATACGCAGTATTTT. This codes for CASSYLPPPIGDTQYF.

The chain is built from TRBV5-1 and TRBJ1-2; D is uncertain. The CDR3 is 16 residues long. Germline V gene data show CDR1 as SGHRS and CDR2 as YFSETQ. The CDR3 sequence is CVIAGSKTTTNYGYTF. In DNA form, the CDR3 reads TGCGTCATCGCGGGATCCAAAACGACAACTAACTATGGCTACACCTTC.

The chain employs TRBV5-4 and TRBJ1-1; 7 bases align to TRBD1. Germline V gene lookup returns CDR1 SGHNT and CDR2 YYREEE (reference sequence). CDR3 length: 13 amino acids. Trimming removed 4 bases from V and 1 base from J; junction bases left unmatched: 1. Here the CDR3 reads CASSRTGNTEAFF. The CDR3 region has the DNA TGTGCCAGCAGCCGGACAGGGAACACTGAAGCTTTCTTT.

The chain has TRBV18 and TRBJ1-5; tentative D call: TRBD1 (5 bases). CDR1 is KGHSH, CDR2 LQKENI, per germline. V was pared by 3 bases and J by 9 bases, with 21 bases between. The CDR3 runs to 16 residues. CDR3 sequence: CASSPQGLDRGGPQHF. CDR3 DNA: TGTGCCAGCTCACCTCAGGGTCTGGATCGAGGTGGGCCCCAGCATTTT.